This entry describes one T cell receptor (beta chain). Its antigen is as yet unknown. This record belongs to a study of T cells in Graves' hyperthyroidism and ophthalmopathy. Study results and caveats: Among clonotypes expanded in thyroid above 0.001, most were also found in blood.

Patients with uncontrolled infections, other autoimmune diseases, pregnancy or lactation were excluded. It was RNA transcripts that yielded the amplified TCR beta CDR3 regions. The HTBI set primed first-round TCR CDR3 RT-PCR. TCRdb called the multiplex PCR reads again in MiXCR, with one record for every CDR3 protein. In the table there are some 620,000 distinct CDR3 sequences, around 15% of which are singletons. Germline loops: CDR1 SGHTA, CDR2 FQGNSA. J gave up 5 bases and V 5 bases, and 13 bases lay outside the gene matches. This CDR3 has 17 residues. The sample was blood. This chain joins TRBV7-2 and TRBJ2-1; 9 positions agree with TRBD2. The TCR sequence derives from a woman in her thirties with Graves' hyperthyroidism. The CDR3 sequence is CASSPRSDRLADNEQFF. CDR3 sequence (DNA): TGTGCCAGCAGCCCCCGGTCGGACCGACTAGCGGACAATGAGCAGTTCTTC.